This TCR beta chain was identified in a study of T cells in Graves' hyperthyroidism and ophthalmopathy. This CDR3 spans 15 amino acids. Trimming cost V 2 bases and J 4 bases, with 11 bases left between them. The V gene's germline CDR1 is MNHEY and CDR2 SVGAGI. In its sample, this clonotype was seen many times. No antigen is known for it. Exclusion of patients followed from uncontrolled infection, other autoimmune disease, pregnancy or lactation. Study-level results: Using 13 V-J features, a model discriminated ophthalmopathy from stable hyperthyroidism. For ophthalmopathy, model prediction preceded onset by a median around 7 months. Blood also showed most of the thyroid clonotypes that were expanded above 0.001.

TCR beta CDR3 regions were amplified from RNA transcripts. During a first-round RT-PCR of the TCR CDR3, the HTBI primer set was used. TCRdb re-analysed the multiplex PCR reads in MiXCR, keeping a single row per CDR3 protein. Of about 520,000 distinct CDR3 sequences listed, approximately 25% are singletons. This sequence originates from a young woman with Graves' ophthalmopathy. V and J are TRBV6-5 and TRBJ2-2; D call uncertain. Material: blood. CDR3 sequence: CASSYMGLTTGELFF. In nucleotides, the CDR3 is TGTGCCAGCAGTTACATGGGTCTTACCACCGGGGAGCTGTTTTTT.